The next 6 T cell receptor beta chains were all read from a single sample in a study of read filtering for tumor transcriptome and immune sequencing. The library was built from 400 ng RNA with molecular barcoded adaptors for alpha/delta and beta/gamma chains. TCRdb re-derived calls from the reads in MiXCR, one entry per CDR3 protein. The data hold tens of thousands of distinct CDR3 sequences, with approximately 21% observed a single time. Sequenced: a population of CD138-negative cells sorted from bone marrow. These receptor sequences come from a donor aged 40 or over with multiple myeloma.

The chain carries TRBV2 and TRBJ1-5, with TRBD1 matching over 9 bases. The CDR3 sequence is 14 residues long. V dropped 6 bases and J dropped 6; count of bases not matched to a gene: 6. Germline CDR1 is SNHLY and CDR2 is FYNNEI. CDR3: CASRGTGSGQPQHF. The CDR3 DNA is TGTGCCAGCAGGGGGACAGGGAGTGGTCAGCCCCAGCATTTT.

Concerning this clonotype: A read error is possible here, since a much larger clone lies one base away. This rearrangement joins TRBV12-5 to TRBJ2-2, with a possible D match to TRBD2 (7 bases). From germline, CDR1 is LGHNT and CDR2 FRNRAP. The length of the CDR3 is 15 residues. The CDR3 sequence: CASAAGGAPTGELLF. The CDR3 DNA follows: TGTGCTAGTGCCGCTGGGGGGGCCCCCACCGGGGAGCTGCTTTTT.

This clonotype has at least ten counts. Germline and junction disagree at one end, which may indicate a read error. The V gene is TRBV13, the J gene TRBJ2-7; tentatively, D is TRBD2 (5 bases). This CDR3 has 14 amino acids. Germline V gene data show CDR1 as PRHDT and CDR2 as FYEKMQ (reference sequence). CDR3 DNA sequence: TGTGCCAGCAGCCTAGGTGGGAGCTCCTACGAGCAGTACTTC. This translates into CASSLGGSSYEQYF.

This clonotype was detected many times. V usage is TRBV5-1 and J usage is TRBJ1-5, with a tentative D call TRBD1 (5 bases). The CDR3 is 15 amino acids. Germline V gives CDR1 SGHRS, CDR2 YFSETQ. With 4 bases removed from V and 3 bases from J, the gap between germline ends came to 14 bases. In nucleotides, the CDR3 is TGCGCCAGCAGCAAGGGGACCGCTAACAATCAGCCCCAGCATTTT. It yields the protein CASSKGTANNQPQHF.

In this sample, this clonotype turned up many times. The chain uses TRBV28 and TRBJ2-7; 14 bases match TRBD2. The CDR3 runs 17 residues. Germline loops: CDR1 MDHEN, CDR2 SYDVKM. The trim removed 5 bases at V and 3 bases at J, leaving 9 bases unmatched. Here the CDR3 reads CASSTPGLAGANYEQYF. CDR3 nucleotides: TGTGCCAGCAGTACGCCGGGACTAGCGGGGGCCAACTACGAGCAGTACTTC. The whole variable domain, remainder taken from reference TRBV28 and TRBJ2-7, is DVKVTQSSRYLVKRTGEKVFLECVQDMDHENMFWYRQDPGLGLRLIYFSYDVKMKEKGDIPEGYSVSREKKERFSLILESASTNQTSMYLCASSTPGLAGANYEQYFGPGTRLTVT.

This clonotype was recorded many times. The V and J genes are TRBV28 and TRBJ2-1; D call uncertain. The germline gives CDR1 MDHEN, CDR2 SYDVKM. The CDR3 is 14 residues long. V gave up 6 bases and J gave up 5 bases, with 14 bases separating them. CDR3 DNA: TGTGCCAGCAGATTTCGAAGCCGTAACAATGAGCAGTTCTTC. Protein: CASRFRSRNNEQFF.